This T cell receptor beta chain was retrieved from a study of OX40 agonist ivuxolimab in advanced cancers. About the research overall: Subjects had a mean age of roughly 60 years, with a range of 23 to 79; around 80% were male.

CDR3 length: 16 amino acids. The germline V and J ends were trimmed by 0 bases and 6 bases, with 12 bases remaining between them. Per germline, CDR1 MNHEY and CDR2 SVGAGI. Study-level points and caveats: CD8+ T cells showed, on average, more clonal expansion than CD4+ cells. Clonal expansion by week 6 occurred in CD4+ and CD8+ blood T cells (at 0.1 to 3.0 mg/kg). Normalized T-cell clonal expansion was also low in a subset of nonresponders.

Clones were sequenced by immunoSEQ multiplex PCR, and TCRdb holds only the in-frame ones, with some missing. The sample holds approximately 74,000 clones, 85% seen once. This clone has more than one count but fewer than ten. Its specificity is not known. The starting material was CD4+ or CD8+ T cells sorted from blood, obtained in a trial of the OX40 agonist ivuxolimab. V gene TRBV6-5 combines with J gene TRBJ1-6, with D hard to call. This receptor was obtained from an adult with an advanced solid tumor such as melanoma, head and neck, liver or kidney cancer. The CDR3, as DNA: TGTGCCAGCAGTTACTCGAGGCAGCCAGCTAATTCACCCCTCCACTTT. Protein product: CASSYSRQPANSPLHF.